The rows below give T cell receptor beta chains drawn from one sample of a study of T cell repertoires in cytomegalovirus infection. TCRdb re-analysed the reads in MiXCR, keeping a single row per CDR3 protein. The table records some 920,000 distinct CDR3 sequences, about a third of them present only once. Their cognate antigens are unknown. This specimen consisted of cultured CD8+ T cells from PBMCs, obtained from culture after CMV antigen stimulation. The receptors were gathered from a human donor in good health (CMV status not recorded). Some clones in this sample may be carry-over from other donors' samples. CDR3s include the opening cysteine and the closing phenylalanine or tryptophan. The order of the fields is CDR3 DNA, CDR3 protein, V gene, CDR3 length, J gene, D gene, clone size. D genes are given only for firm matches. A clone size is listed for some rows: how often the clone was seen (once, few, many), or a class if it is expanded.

CDR3nt: TGTGCCAGCAGTTCTCTTTCGACAGGACGAACGCTTAACTATGGCTACACCTTC
CDR3aa: CASSSLSTGRTLNYGYTF
v_gene: TRBV12-3/TRBV12-4
len: 18
j_gene: TRBJ1-2
d_gene: NA
abundance: few

CDR3nt: TGTGCCAGCAGCCCCGGACAGGGCAGCTCCTACAATGAGCAGTTCTTC
CDR3aa: CASSPGQGSSYNEQFF
v_gene: TRBV7-9
len: 16
j_gene: TRBJ2-1
d_gene: TRBD1
abundance: few

CDR3nt: TGTGCTAGCAGCACTCGGACAGGGGGCGAGGGTGAGCAGTTCTTC
CDR3aa: CASSTRTGGEGEQFF
v_gene: TRBV7-7
len: 15
j_gene: TRBJ2-1
d_gene: TRBD1
abundance: few

CDR3nt: TGTGCCAGCAGCCCTAGGGACAAAGACAATGAGCAGTTCTTC
CDR3aa: CASSPRDKDNEQFF
v_gene: TRBV7-6
len: 14
j_gene: TRBJ2-1
d_gene: NA
abundance: NA

CDR3nt: TGTGCCAGCAGCCCAGGGATCCTAGAGACCCAGTACTTC
CDR3aa: CASSPGILETQYF
v_gene: TRBV6-1
len: 13
j_gene: TRBJ2-5
d_gene: NA
abundance: few

CDR3nt: TGTGCCAGCAGCTTAGAGCGGGCCACAGATACGCAGTATTTT
CDR3aa: CASSLERATDTQYF
v_gene: TRBV7-8
len: 14
j_gene: TRBJ2-3
d_gene: NA
abundance: NA

CDR3nt: TGTGCCAGCAGCTTGGCCTCAGGAGGGGGCAACACCGGGGAGCTGTTTTTT
CDR3aa: CASSLASGGGNTGELFF
v_gene: TRBV5-6
len: 17
j_gene: TRBJ2-2
d_gene: NA
abundance: many

CDR3nt: TGTGCCAGCAGCCTCACGGAGAGTACAGGGCTTTATGGCTACACCTTC
CDR3aa: CASSLTESTGLYGYTF
v_gene: TRBV11-2
len: 16
j_gene: TRBJ1-2
d_gene: NA
abundance: NA

CDR3nt: TGTGCCACCAATGATCTATATTACAGGGCCGGGGAGCTGTTTTTT
CDR3aa: CATNDLYYRAGELFF
v_gene: TRBV24-1
len: 15
j_gene: TRBJ2-2
d_gene: NA
abundance: NA

CDR3nt: TGTGCCAGCTGGGGCACGAGCACTGAAGCTTTCTTT
CDR3aa: CASWGTSTEAFF
v_gene: TRBV7-4
len: 12
j_gene: TRBJ1-1
d_gene: NA
abundance: many

CDR3nt: TGTGCCAGCAGTTTTTTCTACGGAGGACAGGGGGCCGCCGGGGAGCTGTTTTTT
CDR3aa: CASSFFYGGQGAAGELFF
v_gene: TRBV12-3/TRBV12-4
len: 18
j_gene: TRBJ2-2
d_gene: TRBD1
abundance: NA

CDR3nt: TGTGCCAGCAGTTTGGGAAGAGGGTCCCAGCATTTT
CDR3aa: CASSLGRGSQHF
v_gene: TRBV28
len: 12
j_gene: TRBJ1-5
d_gene: NA
abundance: few

CDR3nt: TGCGCCAGCAGCTCACCGGGACAGGGACCCAGCGAATACTACAATGAGCAGTTCTTC
CDR3aa: CASSSPGQGPSEYYNEQFF
v_gene: TRBV5-1
len: 19
j_gene: TRBJ2-1
d_gene: TRBD1
abundance: NA

CDR3nt: TGTGCCTCGGAGGCAGGGTCGGCAGATACGCAGTATTTT
CDR3aa: CASEAGSADTQYF
v_gene: TRBV28
len: 13
j_gene: TRBJ2-3
d_gene: NA
abundance: NA

CDR3nt: TGTGCCAGCAGCTACGGGTCAGGGACCCCTTACAATGAGCAGTTCTTC
CDR3aa: CASSYGSGTPYNEQFF
v_gene: TRBV12-3/TRBV12-4
len: 16
j_gene: TRBJ2-1
d_gene: NA
abundance: many

CDR3nt: TGTGCCAGCACCGCCGAGTTTGGGGCCAACGTCCTGACTTTC
CDR3aa: CASTAEFGANVLTF
v_gene: TRBV7-8
len: 14
j_gene: TRBJ2-6
d_gene: NA
abundance: many

CDR3nt: TGTGCCAGCAGTTACACCTATCAGGGGAATAATTCACCCCTCCACTTT
CDR3aa: CASSYTYQGNNSPLHF
v_gene: TRBV6-8
len: 16
j_gene: TRBJ1-6
d_gene: NA
abundance: few

CDR3nt: TGTGCCCGCAGAAGAAACAAATTTCGGAGGACCGGGGAGCTGTTTTTT
CDR3aa: CARRRNKFRRTGELFF
v_gene: TRBV12-3/TRBV12-4
len: 16
j_gene: TRBJ2-2
d_gene: NA
abundance: NA

CDR3nt: TGCGCCAGCAGTCAAAGGGGGGTTCCACGAGAGACCCAGTACTTC
CDR3aa: CASSQRGVPRETQYF
v_gene: TRBV4-1
len: 15
j_gene: TRBJ2-5
d_gene: NA
abundance: NA

CDR3nt: TGTGCCAGTTTGGCCCGGGTATTTCTAAATTCACCCCTCCACTTT
CDR3aa: CASLARVFLNSPLHF
v_gene: TRBV6-5
len: 15
j_gene: TRBJ1-6
d_gene: NA
abundance: NA

CDR3nt: TGTGCCAGCAGCTCCTACAGGTTCGAATATACGCAGTATTTT
CDR3aa: CASSSYRFEYTQYF
v_gene: TRBV7-2
len: 14
j_gene: TRBJ2-3
d_gene: NA
abundance: few

CDR3nt: TGTGCCAGCAGTTGGTCCCCCCGGGGGGGTAATGGCTACACCTTC
CDR3aa: CASSWSPRGGNGYTF
v_gene: TRBV12-3/TRBV12-4
len: 15
j_gene: TRBJ1-2
d_gene: NA
abundance: few

CDR3nt: TGTGCCAGCAGCCAGTCCAGGGGCTACACCTTC
CDR3aa: CASSQSRGYTF
v_gene: TRBV9
len: 11
j_gene: TRBJ1-2
d_gene: NA
abundance: few

CDR3nt: TGTGCCAGTAGTATAGATCCGGGGGCCTCCTACGAGCAGTACTTC
CDR3aa: CASSIDPGASYEQYF
v_gene: TRBV19
len: 15
j_gene: TRBJ2-7
d_gene: NA
abundance: few

CDR3nt: TGTGCCAGCAGTTTCCAGGGGATCCACACTGAAGCTTTCTTT
CDR3aa: CASSFQGIHTEAFF
v_gene: TRBV6-2/TRBV6-3
len: 14
j_gene: TRBJ1-1
d_gene: NA
abundance: NA

CDR3nt: TGTGCCAGCAGCTTAGCCAGGGGGCCTAACTATGGCTACACCTTC
CDR3aa: CASSLARGPNYGYTF
v_gene: TRBV7-8
len: 15
j_gene: TRBJ1-2
d_gene: TRBD1
abundance: many

CDR3nt: TGTGCCAGCAGTCGAGGGACAGGTGGGACTGAAGCTTTCTTT
CDR3aa: CASSRGTGGTEAFF
v_gene: TRBV27
len: 14
j_gene: TRBJ1-1
d_gene: TRBD1
abundance: NA

CDR3nt: TGTGCCAGCAGCTTACCTGGGACAGGGGGCCTGAACACTGAAGCTTTCTTT
CDR3aa: CASSLPGTGGLNTEAFF
v_gene: TRBV7-6
len: 17
j_gene: TRBJ1-1
d_gene: TRBD1
abundance: many

CDR3nt: TGTGCCAGTGAGGGTCGAGATAACCAAGAGACCCAGTACTTC
CDR3aa: CASEGRDNQETQYF
v_gene: TRBV6-1
len: 14
j_gene: TRBJ2-5
d_gene: NA
abundance: NA

CDR3nt: TGCAGTGCTAGAGATTCGATCCTAGGACGGAGTATAAAGGGGGATCAGCCCCAGCATTTT
CDR3aa: CSARDSILGRSIKGDQPQHF
v_gene: TRBV20-1
len: 20
j_gene: TRBJ1-5
d_gene: NA
abundance: NA

CDR3nt: TGTGCTAGTGGTTTCCAAACGGGGGGAGGACAAGGGGGAACAGATACGCAGTATTTT
CDR3aa: CASGFQTGGGQGGTDTQYF
v_gene: TRBV12-5
len: 19
j_gene: TRBJ2-3
d_gene: NA
abundance: NA

CDR3nt: TGTGCCAGTAGCCCGGGACAGTACTACAATGAGCAGTTCTTC
CDR3aa: CASSPGQYYNEQFF
v_gene: TRBV19
len: 14
j_gene: TRBJ2-1
d_gene: TRBD1
abundance: NA

CDR3nt: TGTGCCAGCAGTTCCCTGACTTGGAATGGAGGGAGATATAACACCGGGGAGCTGTTTTTT
CDR3aa: CASSSLTWNGGRYNTGELFF
v_gene: TRBV12-3/TRBV12-4
len: 20
j_gene: TRBJ2-2
d_gene: NA
abundance: many

CDR3nt: TGCAGTGCTAGAATCGGTGCGGGGGAGCAGTTCTTC
CDR3aa: CSARIGAGEQFF
v_gene: TRBV20-1
len: 12
j_gene: TRBJ2-1
d_gene: NA
abundance: NA

CDR3nt: TGCGCCAGCAGTGAGCCTTCCTTACTACCTCACTCTGGAAACACCATATATTTT
CDR3aa: CASSEPSLLPHSGNTIYF
v_gene: TRBV10-2
len: 18
j_gene: TRBJ1-3
d_gene: NA
abundance: once

CDR3nt: TGTGCCAGTAGTATTGGGACTCCTCTCACAGATACGCAGTATTTT
CDR3aa: CASSIGTPLTDTQYF
v_gene: TRBV19
len: 15
j_gene: TRBJ2-3
d_gene: NA
abundance: NA

CDR3nt: TGTGCCAGCAGCTTATCAGGGACGGAGAACTATGGCTACACCTTC
CDR3aa: CASSLSGTENYGYTF
v_gene: TRBV7-9
len: 15
j_gene: TRBJ1-2
d_gene: NA
abundance: NA

CDR3nt: TGTGCCAGCAGCTTGCGAGACACTACCTACGAGCAGTACTTC
CDR3aa: CASSLRDTTYEQYF
v_gene: TRBV7-9
len: 14
j_gene: TRBJ2-7
d_gene: NA
abundance: few

CDR3nt: TGTGCCAGCAGTTACTCGATAGTCGAGACCCAGTACTTC
CDR3aa: CASSYSIVETQYF
v_gene: TRBV6-5
len: 13
j_gene: TRBJ2-5
d_gene: NA
abundance: few

CDR3nt: TGTGCCAGCAGTGAAGTCGGGGGTTTGGTGAACACTGAATCTTTCTTT
CDR3aa: CASSEVGGLVNTESFF
v_gene: TRBV6-1
len: 16
j_gene: TRBJ1-1
d_gene: NA
abundance: once

CDR3nt: TGTGCCACCAGTGATCCGGGACTGCCGAACACCGGGGAGCTGTTTTTT
CDR3aa: CATSDPGLPNTGELFF
v_gene: TRBV24-1
len: 16
j_gene: TRBJ2-2
d_gene: NA
abundance: NA

CDR3nt: TGCAGCGTTGTGGTTTTTTGGGGTTTCGAAGAGACCCAGTACTTC
CDR3aa: CSVVVFWGFEETQYF
v_gene: TRBV29-1
len: 15
j_gene: TRBJ2-5
d_gene: NA
abundance: few

CDR3nt: TGTGCCAGCGGATTACAGGGGGCACGGGAAAAACTGTTTTTT
CDR3aa: CASGLQGAREKLFF
v_gene: TRBV7-9
len: 14
j_gene: TRBJ1-4
d_gene: TRBD1
abundance: NA

CDR3nt: TGCAGCGCTCCGTTGACAGTGAATCCCTCTGGGGCCAACGTCCTGACTTTC
CDR3aa: CSAPLTVNPSGANVLTF
v_gene: TRBV29-1
len: 17
j_gene: TRBJ2-6
d_gene: NA
abundance: NA

CDR3nt: TGTGCCAGTAGTATGGTACCTTATAGCAATCAGCCCCAGCATTTT
CDR3aa: CASSMVPYSNQPQHF
v_gene: TRBV19
len: 15
j_gene: TRBJ1-5
d_gene: NA
abundance: NA